A few counts support the clone carrying this T cell receptor beta chain. Antigen specificity is unknown. This sample was taken from a study of blood T cells in healthy people across ages. Notes on the study in general: Age showed a roughly linear inverse relationship with TCR beta diversity per million T cells.

The J segment lost 1 base and the V segment lost 1 base, leaving 4 bases of the junction unmatched. The CDR3 sequence is 16 residues long. CDR1 and CDR2 (germline): MNHEY, SVGEGT. A second roughly 6 to 11 cycle PCR used barcoded and J-beta primers. TCRdb passed the 5' RACE reads through MiXCR, listing each CDR3 protein once. This sample has over 1,500,000 distinct CDR3 sequences, with 49% found just once. The V call is TRBV6-2 or TRBV6-3, the J call TRBJ2-1; 7 bases line up with TRBD1. Sequencing input: blood. This TCR derives from a woman aged 35 to 49 in good health. CDR3 residues: CASSYFSRGSYNEQFF. The CDR3 DNA is TGTGCCAGCAGTTACTTCTCCAGGGGGTCCTACAATGAGCAGTTCTTC.